Listed here are 30 T cell receptor beta chains from one sample, sequenced in a study of blood T cell repertoires in COVID-19 (dated by TCRdb to 2020 to 2022). Libraries were built with the immunoSEQ multiplex PCR assay. TCRdb mirrors the immuneACCESS table, restricted to in-frame sequences. Some clones are absent from its copies; in checked studies, under half trace to an unresolved V gene, and the reason for the others is unknown. The sample table shows hundreds of thousands of clones, and about 91% are seen once. Under 8% of the sample lies in the top ten. The sequencing input was peripheral blood. The source is a woman aged 25 to 39 with COVID-19, enrolled during active disease.

This clone was observed a single time. This chain uses TRBV2 with TRBJ2-3, with 8 positions matching TRBD1. This CDR3 is 15 amino acids long. Trimming at V came to 5 bases and at J to 2 bases, leaving 6 bases not matched to a gene. The germline CDR1 and CDR2 sequences are SNHLY and FYNNEI. The CDR3 is CASSPGTGYTDTQYF. In DNA, the CDR3 is TGTGCCAGCAGTCCCGGGACAGGATACACAGATACGCAGTATTTT.

This clone came up once. This chain uses TRBV5-5 with TRBJ1-2, with TRBD1 identical over 8 bases. The trim removed 3 bases at V and 8 bases at J, leaving 15 bases unmatched. The CDR3 sequence is 16 residues long. The V gene's germline CDR1 is SGHKS and CDR2 YYEKEE (reference sequence). The CDR3 loop is CASSSHLKGQGEGYTF. The CDR3 coding sequence is TGTGCCAGCAGCTCCCATTTAAAAGGACAGGGTGAAGGCTACACCTTC. Drawing the rest from reference TRBV5-5 and TRBJ1-2, the complete variable domain is DAGVTQSPTHLIKTRGQQVTLRCSPISGHKSVSWYQQVLGQGPQFIFQYYEKEERGRGNFPDRFSARQFPNYSSELNVNALLLGDSALYLCASSSHLKGQGEGYTFGSGTRLTVV.

As regards this clone: The sample carries other DNA sequences with the same CDR3. The V call is TRBV4-1, the J call TRBJ1-4; D is ambiguous. The germline CDR1 and CDR2 sequences are MGHRA and YSYEKL. CDR3 length equals 13 residues. V gave up 1 base and J gave up 7 bases, with 7 bases separating them. The CDR3 region is CASSQVRGEKLFF. The CDR3 DNA is TGCGCCAGCAGCCAAGTTCGAGGTGAAAAACTGTTTTTT.

Here the CDR3 DNA reads TGTGCCAGCAGTTCGTCAGGGACAGCCCCTGTGCGAGGCTACACCTTC. Amino acids: CASSSSGTAPVRGYTF. The J gene is TRBJ1-2, the V gene TRBV5-6, with 7 bases matching TRBD1. The CDR3 covers 16 residues. V was clipped by 5 bases and J by 8 bases; unmatched bases: 18. In germline, CDR1 is SGHDT, CDR2 YYEEEE.

The chain links TRBV27 to TRBJ2-2; D uncertain. Trimming left V 2 bases short and J 4 bases short, with 5 bases between. CDR1 MNHEY and CDR2 SMNVEV come from the germline V gene (reference sequence). CDR3 size: 13 residues. CDR3 residues: CASSLTTTGELFF. The CDR3 DNA sequence: TGTGCCAGCAGTTTAACTACCACCGGGGAGCTGTTTTTT.

V usage is TRBV5-4 and J usage is TRBJ2-2, with D tentatively TRBD2 (6 bases). V shed 6 bases and J shed 5 bases, with 8 bases lying between them. CDR3 length: 12 amino acids. Germline-derived CDR1 and CDR2 are SGHNT and YYREEE (reference sequence). CDR3: CASIGGTGELFF. The CDR3 DNA is TGTGCCAGCATCGGAGGGACCGGGGAGCTGTTTTTT.

This chain links TRBV28 with TRBJ1-2; TRBD1 matches at 8 bases. The CDR3 loop spans 15 amino acids. The J segment lost 2 bases and the V segment lost 8 bases, leaving 10 bases of the junction unmatched. Germline lookup yields CDR1 MDHEN and CDR2 SYDVKM. CDR3 sequence: CASRPGTGLNYGYTF. CDR3 DNA: TGTGCCAGCCGCCCGGGGACAGGCTTGAACTATGGCTACACCTTC.

The chain couples TRBV28 to TRBJ2-2; TRBD1 agrees at 7 bases. The V gene's germline CDR1 is MDHEN and CDR2 SYDVKM. The V gene end was trimmed by 6 bases and the J gene end by 0 bases; junction bases not matched to a gene: 4. The CDR3 consists of 15 residues. The CDR3 spells CASSPGTANTGELFF. DNA for the CDR3: TGTGCCAGCAGCCCAGGGACAGCGAACACCGGGGAGCTGTTTTTT.

V usage is TRBV7-2 and J usage is TRBJ2-3; D is possibly TRBD2 (5 bases). Germline CDR1 and CDR2: SGHTA and FQGNSA. The CDR3 has 12 residues. Trimming cost V 3 bases and J 8 bases, with 9 bases left between them. The CDR3 protein is CASSFGVGTQYF. The CDR3 DNA is TGTGCCAGCAGCTTCGGGGTGGGTACGCAGTATTTT.

The chain combines TRBV30 with TRBJ1-1; D is unresolved. The V and J ends lost 4 bases and 1 base respectively, with 13 bases between them. The CDR3 covers 14 residues. Germline V gene lookup returns CDR1 GTSNPN and CDR2 SVGIG (reference sequence). CDR3 protein: CAWNPGRGNTEAFF. The CDR3, as DNA: TGTGCCTGGAACCCAGGCCGGGGGAACACTGAAGCTTTCTTT.

The chain employs TRBV27 and TRBJ2-2, with TRBD1 identical over 9 bases. The CDR3 runs 16 residues. J lost 2 bases, V lost 3 bases, and 4 bases had no gene match. CDR1 MNHEY and CDR2 SMNVEV come from the germline V gene (reference sequence). The CDR3 DNA follows: TGTGCCAGCAGTTTCATGACAGGGGGTAACACCGGGGAGCTGTTTTTT. Its translation: CASSFMTGGNTGELFF.

The DNA of the CDR3 is TGCGCCAGCAGCTTGGTGGGCCTCCTCTCCACAGATACGCAGTATTTT. The encoded protein is CASSLVGLLSTDTQYF. The gene calls are TRBV5-1 and TRBJ2-3; D not certain. Looked up from germline, CDR1 is SGHRS and CDR2 is YFSETQ. The CDR3 totals 16 residues. Trimming took 0 bases from V and 2 from J, leaving 13 bases between them.

The chain combines TRBV19 with TRBJ2-1; 9 bases agree with TRBD2. The CDR3 contains 14 residues. The germline CDR1 and CDR2 sequences are LNHDA and SQIVND (reference sequence). Losses at the gene ends were 4 bases for V and 5 bases for J; bases not matched to a gene: 3. As DNA, the CDR3 is TGTGCCAGTAGTAGCGGGAGGGACAACAATGAGCAGTTCTTC. As protein: CASSSGRDNNEQFF.

This rearrangement joins TRBV6-5 to TRBJ2-3; possibly TRBD1 for D (6 bases). From germline, CDR1 is MNHEY and CDR2 SVGAGI. The CDR3 extends over 11 amino acids. The V end lost 4 bases, the J end lost 10 bases, and 9 bases lay between the germline ends. DNA for the CDR3: TGTGCCAGCAGTTGGCAGGGGTCGCAGTATTTT. Its translation: CASSWQGSQYF.

V is TRBV19 and J is TRBJ1-3, with 7 bases lining up with TRBD1. Germline values: CDR1 LNHDA, CDR2 SQIVND (reference sequence). Trimming at V came to 3 bases and at J to 0 bases, leaving 2 bases not matched to a gene. The CDR3 has 15 residues. For the CDR3, the DNA is TGTGCCAGTAGTATCGGGACAGCCTCTGGAAACACCATATATTTT. Its protein product is CASSIGTASGNTIYF.

This chain uses TRBV6-2 or TRBV6-3 with TRBJ2-1; 9 nucleotides match TRBD2. The V gene's germline CDR1 is MNHEY and CDR2 SVGEGT. CDR3 length: 17 residues. With V trimmed by 0 bases and J by 3 bases, 6 bases remained unmatched. CDR3 protein: CASSYSGPSGIYNEQFF. DNA of the CDR3: TGTGCCAGCAGTTACTCGGGTCCTAGCGGGATCTACAATGAGCAGTTCTTC.

This clone came up a few times. The genes are TRBV4-3 and TRBJ2-1; D might be TRBD2 (5 bases). Trimming removed 1 base at V and 5 bases at J, with 9 bases between. This CDR3 has 14 amino acids. Germline V gene data show CDR1 as LGHNA and CDR2 as YSLEER. The DNA for the CDR3 is TGCGCCAGCAGCCAAGGTTACGGGAACAATGAGCAGTTCTTC. Translated: CASSQGYGNNEQFF.

The chain uses TRBV14 and TRBJ1-6; no clear D gene. Germline V gene lookup returns CDR1 SGHDN and CDR2 FVKESK. CDR3 length equals 15 residues. The V end lost 2 bases, the J end lost 6 bases, and 11 bases lay between the germline ends. Written as DNA, the CDR3 is TGTGCCAGCAGCCAACGAGGGCCTTCTAATTCACCCCTCCACTTT. Its translation is CASSQRGPSNSPLHF. Full variable domain (rest looked up from reference TRBV14 and TRBJ1-6): EAGVTQFPSHSVIEKGQTVTLRCDPISGHDNLYWYRRVMGKEIKFLLHFVKESKQDESGMPNNRFLAERTGGTYSTLKVQPAELEDSGVYFCASSQRGPSNSPLHFGNGTRLTVT.

The chain recombines TRBV3-1 (or the pseudogene TRBV3-2) with TRBJ2-7; 8 bases match TRBD1. Losses at the gene ends were 3 bases for V and 2 bases for J; bases not matched to a gene: 6. The CDR3 sequence is 15 residues long. The germline CDR1 and CDR2 sequences are LGHDT and YNNKEL (reference sequence). CDR3 nucleotides: TGTGCCAGCAGCCAGAGAGGGACAGGAGCCTACGAGCAGTACTTC. Translation gives CASSQRGTGAYEQYF.

V usage is TRBV6-2 or TRBV6-3 and J usage is TRBJ1-2; D is unresolved. V lost 2 bases, J lost 6 bases, and 13 bases lay in between. The CDR3 is 14 amino acids. Germline-derived CDR1 and CDR2 are MNHEY and SVGEGT. This CDR3 reads CASSYVRRSDGYTF. CDR3 in DNA: TGTGCCAGCAGTTACGTACGGAGAAGTGATGGCTACACCTTC.

V is TRBV28 and J is TRBJ2-1; 10 bases are shared with TRBD1. The CDR3 has 15 residues. After removal of 9 bases from V and 8 bases from J, the junction contained 13 bases not matched to a gene. Germline V gene lookup returns CDR1 MDHEN and CDR2 SYDVKM. CDR3 loop: CASSFGDRGVHEQFF. DNA for the CDR3: TGTGCCAGTTCTTTCGGGGACAGGGGAGTCCATGAGCAGTTCTTC.

The V and J genes are TRBV21-1 and TRBJ2-7; no DNA check was done on the table's D call, TRBD1. TRBV21-1 is a documented pseudogene. The CDR3 length is 13 residues. Written as DNA, the CDR3 is TGTGCCAGCAGCAACTTGGGCCACTACGAGCAGTACTTC. Translation: CASSNLGHYEQYF.

The chain couples TRBV29-1 to TRBJ1-3, with D perhaps TRBD1 (6 bases). The CDR3 extends over 12 amino acids. Germline CDR1 SQVTM, CDR2 ANQGSEA. V gave up 8 bases and J gave up 3 bases, with 11 bases separating them. The CDR3 nucleotides read TGCAGCCTAAGGGACAATGGAAACACCATATATTTT. It yields the protein CSLRDNGNTIYF.

The sample holds a few counts of this clone. The chain couples TRBV6-2 or TRBV6-3 to TRBJ2-7; 10 bases line up with TRBD2. The germline gives CDR1 MNHEY, CDR2 SVGEGT. The J segment lost 3 bases and the V segment lost 2 bases, leaving 4 bases of the junction unmatched. The CDR3 spans 15 residues. DNA for the CDR3: TGTGCCAGCAGTTACCTAGCGGGGGCCCACTACGAGCAGTACTTC. This encodes CASSYLAGAHYEQYF.

This clone was picked up one time. The chain couples TRBV6-6 to TRBJ1-2; 8 bases fit TRBD1. This CDR3 contains 13 residues. Per germline, CDR1 MNHNY and CDR2 SVGAGI (reference sequence). V shed 8 bases and J 0 bases; nucleotides not matched to a gene: 2. The CDR3 region is CASVQGANYGYTF. The CDR3 DNA reads as TGTGCCAGCGTACAGGGGGCTAACTATGGCTACACCTTC.

J is TRBJ2-1 and V is TRBV11-3, with 9 bases matching TRBD1. V lost 5 bases and J lost 3; bases outside the gene matches: 5. This CDR3 contains 15 residues. Germline V CDR1 and CDR2: SGHNT, YENEEA. The CDR3 DNA is TGTGCCAGCAGCCGAGACAGGGGGGTCTACAATGAGCAGTTCTTC. Translation gives CASSRDRGVYNEQFF.

The J gene is TRBJ1-5, the V gene TRBV7-8; tentative D call: TRBD1 (5 bases). V was clipped by 3 bases and J by 0 bases, with 15 bases between them. The length of the CDR3 is 17 residues. CDR1 is SGHVS and CDR2 is FQNEAQ in the germline V gene. The CDR3 reads CASSLGGDSHSNQPQHF. CDR3 DNA: TGTGCCAGCAGCTTGGGGGGAGACAGCCATAGCAATCAGCCCCAGCATTTT.

The chain is built from TRBV10-1 and TRBJ2-3, with 11 bases fitting TRBD2. V trimming: 0 bases; J trimming: 4 bases; junction bases outside the gene matches: 3. Germline lookup yields CDR1 WNHNN and CDR2 SYGVQD (reference sequence). This CDR3 has 16 amino acids. The CDR3 nucleotides read TGCGCCAGCAGTGAGTCGATAGCGGGGGGGGCAGATACGCAGTATTTT. Translation: CASSESIAGGADTQYF.

The rearrangement links TRBV7-9 to TRBJ1-1, with 8 bases lining up with TRBD1. The germline CDR1 and CDR2 sequences are SEHNR and FQNEAQ (reference sequence). The J segment lost 8 bases and the V segment lost 1 base, leaving 15 bases of the junction unmatched. This CDR3 has 17 amino acids. The CDR3 coding sequence is TGTGCCAGCAGCTTAGTAATCGCAGGGGGCTTCCTTTCCGAAGCTTTCTTT. Its translation is CASSLVIAGGFLSEAFF.

This clone occurred once. This chain joins TRBV2 and TRBJ1-1, with D perhaps matching TRBD1 (5 bases). Trimming stripped 4 bases from V and 1 base from J, with 19 bases between. The CDR3 spans 17 residues. Germline CDR1 and CDR2: SNHLY and FYNNEI. In DNA form, the CDR3 reads TGTGCCAGCAGTGTACCCCGCGCAGGGCAGCCGAACACTGAAGCTTTCTTT. Translating it yields CASSVPRAGQPNTEAFF.